This is a list of T cell receptor beta chains from one sample in a study of blood T cell repertoires in COVID-19. The table came from immunoSEQ multiplex PCR; TCRdb's copy has only in-frame clones and leaves some out. The sample lists 160,000 or so clones, around 79% occurring once. The source material was peripheral blood. These receptors all stem from a woman aged 55-69 years with COVID-19, enrolled during active disease. Each CDR3 is given with its conserved first and last residue. D genes are given only for firm matches. Clone size is shown for a subset of rows, as once, few, many or a class of expanded clone.

>TRBJ2-5|-|-|TRBV5-1
CASSLVPSGEAQYF
TGCGCCAGCAGCTTGGTTCCATCCGGGGAGGCCCAGTACTTC
>TRBJ2-7|TRBD1|-|TRBV27
CASSLAGQVYEQYF
TGTGCCAGCAGTTTAGCTGGACAGGTGTACGAGCAGTACTTC
>TRBJ2-1|TRBD2|-|TRBV19
CASSMTSGAHNEQFF
TGTGCCAGTAGTATGACAAGCGGGGCGCACAATGAGCAGTTCTTC
>TRBJ2-5|TRBD1|-|TRBV5-5
CASRYLDRGMETQYF
TGTGCCAGCAGGTACCTGGACAGGGGTATGGAGACCCAGTACTTC
>TRBJ2-3|-|-|TRBV25-1
CASRARIYPSGTDTQYF
TGTGCCAGCAGGGCCCGAATATATCCTTCTGGCACAGATACGCAGTATTTT
>TRBJ1-1|-|few|TRBV27
CASRTRQAPGVFF
TGTGCCAGCAGAACACGACAGGCGCCCGGGGTTTTCTTT
>TRBJ1-4|TRBD1|-|TRBV7-9
CASSPEQGAHEKLFF
TGTGCCAGCAGCCCCGAACAGGGGGCCCACGAAAAACTGTTTTTT
>TRBJ2-2|-|few|TRBV6-5
CASRGEPYTGELFF
TGTGCCAGCAGGGGCGAGCCCTACACCGGGGAGCTGTTTTTT
>TRBJ2-1|TRBD1|-|TRBV2
CASSAQGAYNEQFF
TGTGCCAGCAGTGCACAGGGGGCCTACAATGAGCAGTTCTTC
>TRBJ2-7|TRBD1|-|TRBV28
CASSSQSGTGFYEQYF
TGTGCCAGCAGTTCCCAATCCGGGACAGGGTTCTACGAGCAGTACTTC
>TRBJ1-3|-|-|TRBV12-3/TRBV12-4
CASSQDKLSIYF
TGTGCCAGCAGCCAAGACAAGCTGTCCATATATTTT
>TRBJ2-3|TRBD2|-|TRBV2
CASSESGGARTDTQYF
TGTGCCAGCAGTGAATCGGGGGGGGCTCGCACAGATACGCAGTATTTT
>TRBJ2-1|-|-|TRBV5-4
CASSFPGQGANEQFF
TGTGCCAGCAGCTTCCCTGGGCAAGGGGCCAATGAGCAGTTCTTC
>TRBJ2-7|TRBD2|-|TRBV4-2
CASSQGGPTSGRGEQYF
TGTGCCAGCAGCCAAGGGGGGCCCACTAGCGGGAGAGGCGAGCAGTACTTC
>TRBJ1-2|-|many|TRBV28
CASREWRGGGYGYTF
TGTGCCAGCAGAGAGTGGCGTGGGGGAGGCTATGGCTACACCTTC
>TRBJ1-2|-|-|TRBV3-1/TRBV3-2
CASSPTQEANYGYTF
TGTGCCAGCAGCCCAACCCAGGAGGCTAACTATGGCTACACCTTC
>TRBJ1-5|-|-|TRBV30
CAWSVTGTTRRPQHF
TGTGCCTGGAGTGTAACCGGGACTACAAGGCGGCCCCAGCATTTT
>TRBJ2-7|TRBD1|-|TRBV12-3/TRBV12-4
CASSQDRPYEQYF
TGTGCCAGCAGCCAGGACAGGCCCTACGAGCAGTACTTC
>TRBJ1-1|-|-|TRBV7-3
CASSFLRDTEAFF
TGTGCCAGCAGCTTCCTCAGGGACACTGAAGCTTTCTTT
>TRBJ2-6|-|-|TRBV3-1/TRBV3-2
CASSQDWAGVRSGANVLTF
TGTGCCAGCAGCCAAGATTGGGCAGGGGTGAGGTCTGGGGCCAACGTCCTGACTTTC
>TRBJ2-5|TRBD1|-|TRBV28
CASSFAGTGLEETQYF
TGTGCCAGCAGTTTCGCCGGGACAGGGTTAGAAGAGACCCAGTACTTC
>TRBJ1-5|TRBD1|-|TRBV28
CASSLFGQGDNQPQHF
TGTGCCAGCAGTTTATTTGGACAGGGCGACAATCAGCCCCAGCATTTT
>TRBJ1-5|-|-|TRBV27
CASSPQGGLNQPQHF
TGTGCCAGCAGTCCACAGGGAGGGCTCAATCAGCCCCAGCATTTT
>TRBJ2-3|TRBD2|-|TRBV20-1
CSASDWNPGLAGTSYRDTQYF
TGCAGTGCTAGTGACTGGAACCCGGGACTAGCGGGGACTTCGTACCGAGATACGCAGTATTTT
>TRBJ1-2|TRBD1|-|TRBV6-2/TRBV6-3
CASSPRQGRYGYTF
TGTGCCAGCAGCCCACGACAGGGGCGGTATGGCTACACCTTC
>TRBJ2-1|TRBD2|few|TRBV7-9
CATQTSGRENEQFF
TGTGCCACCCAGACTAGCGGGAGAGAGAATGAGCAGTTCTTC
>TRBJ1-1|-|-|TRBV6-5
CASSYLGRYTEAFF
TGTGCCAGCAGTTACCTGGGGCGTTACACTGAAGCTTTCTTT
>TRBJ2-7|TRBD2|once|TRBV4-3
CASSQDLVGGRYEQYF
TGCGCCAGCAGCCAAGATCTGGTGGGAGGGAGGTACGAGCAGTACTTC
>TRBJ2-5|TRBD1|-|TRBV28
CASSSHRGRGETQYF
TGTGCCAGCAGTTCCCACAGGGGGCGCGGAGAGACCCAGTACTTC
>TRBJ2-2|TRBD1|-|TRBV6-2/TRBV6-3
CASSDRDRGTGELFF
TGTGCCAGCAGTGACCGGGACAGAGGAACCGGGGAGCTGTTTTTT
>TRBJ1-2|TRBD1|-|TRBV4-1
CASSQVAGGEYGYTF
TGCGCCAGCAGCCAAGTGGCAGGGGGAGAATATGGCTACACCTTC
>TRBJ2-1|TRBD2|-|TRBV4-2
CASSQGLASGANEQFF
TGTGCCAGCAGCCAAGGTTTGGCTAGCGGGGCCAATGAGCAGTTCTTC
>TRBJ2-3|-|-|TRBV14
CASSQEDHPGTQYF
TGTGCCAGCAGCCAAGAGGATCACCCGGGTACGCAGTATTTT
>TRBJ2-5|TRBD2|-|TRBV15
CATSRDHGRAQYF
TGTGCCACCAGCAGAGATCATGGGAGGGCCCAGTACTTC
>TRBJ2-1|-|-|TRBV15
CATSRASANEQFF
TGTGCCACCAGCAGGGCTAGCGCCAATGAGCAGTTCTTC
>TRBJ1-1|-|-|TRBV28
CASRFTGQAFF
TGTGCCAGCAGGTTTACAGGCCAAGCTTTCTTT
>TRBJ1-1|-|-|TRBV18
CASSPRRDRRTEAFF
TGTGCCAGCTCACCACGCCGAGACAGGAGGACTGAAGCTTTCTTT